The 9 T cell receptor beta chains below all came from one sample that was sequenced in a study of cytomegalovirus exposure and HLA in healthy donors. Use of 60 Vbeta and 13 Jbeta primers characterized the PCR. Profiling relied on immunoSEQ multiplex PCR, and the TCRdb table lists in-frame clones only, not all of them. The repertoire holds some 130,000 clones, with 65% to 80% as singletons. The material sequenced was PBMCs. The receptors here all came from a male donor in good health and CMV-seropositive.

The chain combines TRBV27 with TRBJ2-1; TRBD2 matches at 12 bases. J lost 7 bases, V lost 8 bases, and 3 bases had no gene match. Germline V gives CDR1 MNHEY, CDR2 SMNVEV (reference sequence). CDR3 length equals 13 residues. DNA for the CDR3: TGTGCCAGCCTAGCGGGGGGGCTGAATGAGCAGTTCTTC. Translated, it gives CASLAGGLNEQFF.

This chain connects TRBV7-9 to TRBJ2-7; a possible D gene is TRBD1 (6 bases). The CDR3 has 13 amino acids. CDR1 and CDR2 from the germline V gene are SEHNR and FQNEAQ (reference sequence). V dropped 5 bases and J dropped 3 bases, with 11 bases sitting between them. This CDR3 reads CASSTTGHYEQYF. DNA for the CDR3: TGTGCCAGCAGCACCACAGGGCACTACGAGCAGTACTTC. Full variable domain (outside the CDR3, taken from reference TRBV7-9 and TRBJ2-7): DTGVSQNPRHKITKRGQNVTFRCDPISEHNRLYWYRQTLGQGPEFLTYFQNEAQLEKSRLLSDRFSAERPKGSFSTLEIQRTEQGDSAMYLCASSTTGHYEQYFGPGTRLTVT.

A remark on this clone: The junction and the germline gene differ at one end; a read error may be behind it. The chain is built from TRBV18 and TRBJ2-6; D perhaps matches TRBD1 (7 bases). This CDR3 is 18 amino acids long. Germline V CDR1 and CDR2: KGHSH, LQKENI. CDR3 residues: CASSLGQALGTGANGLTF. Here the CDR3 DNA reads TGTGCCAGCTCCCTCGGACAGGCCCTGGGGACTGGGGCCAACGGCCTGACTTTC.

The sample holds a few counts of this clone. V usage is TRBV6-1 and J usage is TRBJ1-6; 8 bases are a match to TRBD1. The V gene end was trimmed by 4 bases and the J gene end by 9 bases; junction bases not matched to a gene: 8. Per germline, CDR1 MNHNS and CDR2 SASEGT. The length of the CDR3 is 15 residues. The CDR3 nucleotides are TGTGCCAGCAGTGCCATACAGACAGGGGCTTCACCCCTCCACTTT. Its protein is CASSAIQTGASPLHF.

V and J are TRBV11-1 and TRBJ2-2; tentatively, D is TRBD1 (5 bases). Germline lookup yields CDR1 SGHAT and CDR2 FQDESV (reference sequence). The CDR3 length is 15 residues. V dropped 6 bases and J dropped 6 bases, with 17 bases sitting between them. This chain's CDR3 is CASRFQGRVAGELFF. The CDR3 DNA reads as TGTGCCAGCAGGTTCCAGGGCAGGGTGGCCGGGGAGCTGTTTTTT.

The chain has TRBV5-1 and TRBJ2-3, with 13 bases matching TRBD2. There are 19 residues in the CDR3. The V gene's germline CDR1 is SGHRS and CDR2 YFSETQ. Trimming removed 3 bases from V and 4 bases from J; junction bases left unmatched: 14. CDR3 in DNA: TGCGCCAGCAGCTCACTAGCGGGAGGGCTATCACCCTCCGCAGATACGCAGTATTTT. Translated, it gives CASSSLAGGLSPSADTQYF.

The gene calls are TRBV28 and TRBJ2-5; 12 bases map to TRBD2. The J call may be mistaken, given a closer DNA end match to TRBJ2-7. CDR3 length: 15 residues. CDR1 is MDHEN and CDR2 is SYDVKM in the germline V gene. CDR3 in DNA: TGTGCCAGCAGCCTATTGACTAGCGGGAGTTACGAGCAGTACTTC. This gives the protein CASSLLTSGSYEQYF.

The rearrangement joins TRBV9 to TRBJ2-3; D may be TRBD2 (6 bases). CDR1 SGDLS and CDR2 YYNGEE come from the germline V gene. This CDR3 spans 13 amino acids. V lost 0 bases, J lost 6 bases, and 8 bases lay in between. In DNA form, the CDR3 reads TGTGCCAGCAGCGTAGCTCGGGGGGATACGCAGTATTTT. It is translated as CASSVARGDTQYF.

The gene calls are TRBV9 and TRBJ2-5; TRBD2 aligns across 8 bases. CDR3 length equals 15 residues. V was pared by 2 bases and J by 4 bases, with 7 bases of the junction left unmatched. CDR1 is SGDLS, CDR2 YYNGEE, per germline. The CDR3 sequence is CASSVTGGALETQYF. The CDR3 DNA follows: TGTGCCAGCAGCGTCACGGGGGGGGCCTTAGAGACCCAGTACTTC.